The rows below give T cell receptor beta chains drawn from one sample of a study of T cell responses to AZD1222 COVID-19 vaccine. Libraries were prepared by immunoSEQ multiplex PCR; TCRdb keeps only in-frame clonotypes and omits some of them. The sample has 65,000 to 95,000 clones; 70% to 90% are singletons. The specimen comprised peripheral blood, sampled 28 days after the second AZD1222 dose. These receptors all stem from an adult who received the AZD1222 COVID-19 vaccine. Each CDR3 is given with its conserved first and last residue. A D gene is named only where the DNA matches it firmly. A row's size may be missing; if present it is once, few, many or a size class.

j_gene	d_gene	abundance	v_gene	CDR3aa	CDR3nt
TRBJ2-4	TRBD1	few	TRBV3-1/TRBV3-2	CASSQDRDRDIQYF	TGTGCCAGCAGCCAAGATCGAGACAGGGACATTCAGTACTTC
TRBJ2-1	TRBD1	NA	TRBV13	CVSSPGQGARYEQFF	TGTGTCAGCAGCCCGGGACAGGGGGCAAGGTATGAGCAGTTCTTC
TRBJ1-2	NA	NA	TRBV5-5	CASSSLGMGGYTF	TGTGCCAGCAGCTCCCTGGGAATGGGGGGCTACACCTTC
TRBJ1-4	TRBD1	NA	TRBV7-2	CASSSTGVHEKLFF	TGTGCCAGCAGCTCGACAGGGGTGCATGAAAAACTGTTTTTT
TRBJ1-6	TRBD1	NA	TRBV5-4	CASSLEGRGYNSPLHF	TGTGCCAGCAGCTTGGAGGGCAGGGGGTACAATTCACCCCTCCACTTT
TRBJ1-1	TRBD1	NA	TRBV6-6	CASTRTGGEAFF	TGTGCCAGCACCCGGACAGGGGGGGAAGCTTTCTTT
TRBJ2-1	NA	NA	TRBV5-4	CASSLGAGRSGNEQFF	TGTGCCAGCAGCTTGGGTGCAGGGAGGAGTGGGAATGAGCAGTTCTTC
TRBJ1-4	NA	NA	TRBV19	CASRTTGGLATNEKLFF	TGTGCCAGTAGGACAACCGGGGGACTTGCAACTAATGAAAAACTGTTTTTT
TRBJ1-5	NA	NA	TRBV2	CASLRDEDQPQHF	TGTGCCAGCCTCAGGGATGAGGATCAGCCCCAGCATTTT
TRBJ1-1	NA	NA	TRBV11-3	CASSSDRSEAFF	TGTGCCAGCAGCAGTGACAGGAGTGAAGCTTTCTTT
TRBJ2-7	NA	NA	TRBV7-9	CASSPPDGRYEQYF	TGTGCCAGCAGCCCCCCCGATGGACGCTACGAGCAGTACTTC
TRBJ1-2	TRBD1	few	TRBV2	CASSEVTGVNYGYTF	TGTGCCAGCAGTGAAGTAACAGGGGTTAACTATGGCTACACCTTC
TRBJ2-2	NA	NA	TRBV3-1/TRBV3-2	CASSQRDPEALFF	TGTGCCAGCAGCCAAAGGGACCCAGAGGCGCTGTTTTTT
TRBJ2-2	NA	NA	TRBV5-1	CASSSRAGPNTGELFF	TGCGCCAGCAGCTCGAGGGCGGGACCCAACACCGGGGAGCTGTTTTTT
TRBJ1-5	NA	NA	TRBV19	CASRRTGNSGQPQHF	TGTGCCAGTAGGCGAACAGGGAACTCGGGTCAGCCCCAGCATTTT
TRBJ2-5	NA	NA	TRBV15	CATSRDRGQRETQYF	TGTGCCACCAGCAGAGACAGGGGTCAGCGAGAGACCCAGTACTTC
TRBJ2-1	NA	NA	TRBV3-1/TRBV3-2	CASSQDKARSPQFF	TGTGCCAGCAGCCAAGATAAGGCCAGGAGTCCGCAGTTCTTC
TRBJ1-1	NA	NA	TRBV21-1	CASSHLTGPEAFF	TGTGCCAGCAGCCACTTAACAGGGCCCGAAGCTTTCTTT
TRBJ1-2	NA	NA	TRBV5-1	CASSLEGYGYTF	TGCGCCAGCAGCTTGGAGGGGTATGGCTACACCTTC
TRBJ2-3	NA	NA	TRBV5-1	CASSFTDTQYF	TGCGCCAGCAGCTTTACAGATACGCAGTATTTT
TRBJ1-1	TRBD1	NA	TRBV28	CASSSNQGAATEAFF	TGTGCCAGCAGTTCAAACCAGGGGGCGGCCACTGAAGCTTTCTTT
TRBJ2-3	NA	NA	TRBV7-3	CASSLEGPPADTQYF	TGTGCCAGCAGCTTAGAAGGACCGCCAGCAGATACGCAGTATTTT
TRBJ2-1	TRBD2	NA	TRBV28	CASSFFKRGEYNEQFF	TGTGCCAGCAGTTTTTTTAAGCGGGGGGAATACAATGAGCAGTTCTTC
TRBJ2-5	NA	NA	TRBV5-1	CASSPSGEETQYF	TGCGCCAGCAGCCCATCAGGGGAGGAGACCCAGTACTTC
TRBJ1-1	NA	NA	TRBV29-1	CSVVGSGLGLNTEAFF	TGCAGCGTTGTGGGAAGCGGCCTGGGGTTGAACACTGAAGCTTTCTTT
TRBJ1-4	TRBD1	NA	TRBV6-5	CASIGTGPNEKLFF	TGTGCCAGCATTGGGACAGGGCCTAATGAAAAACTGTTTTTT
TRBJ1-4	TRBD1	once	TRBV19	CASRQGTVEDPEKLFF	TGTGCCAGTAGACAAGGGACAGTTGAAGACCCTGAAAAACTGTTTTTT
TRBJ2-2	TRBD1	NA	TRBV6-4	CASSELGTANTGELFF	TGTGCCAGCAGTGAGTTAGGGACAGCGAACACCGGGGAGCTGTTTTTT
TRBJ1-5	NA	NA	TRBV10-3	CAISEQGGPQHF	TGTGCCATCAGTGAGCAGGGCGGGCCCCAGCATTTT
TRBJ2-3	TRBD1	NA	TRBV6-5	CASSSFIGTGPDTQYF	TGTGCCAGCAGTTCGTTTATAGGGACAGGGCCAGATACGCAGTATTTT
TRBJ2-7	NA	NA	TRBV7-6	CASSFQGRGYEQYF	TGTGCCAGCAGCTTCCAGGGAAGAGGCTACGAGCAGTACTTC
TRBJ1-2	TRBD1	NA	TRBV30	CAWSADRGQGYTF	TGTGCCTGGAGCGCGGACAGGGGGCAGGGCTACACCTTC
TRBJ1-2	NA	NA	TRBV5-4	CASSLGQSYGYTF	TGTGCCAGCAGCTTGGGACAGTCCTATGGCTACACCTTC
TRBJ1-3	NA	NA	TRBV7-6	CASSNDRYAPGNTIYF	TGTGCCAGCAGCAATGACAGGTATGCTCCTGGAAACACCATATATTTT
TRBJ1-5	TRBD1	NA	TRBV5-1	CASSSGQPNQPQHF	TGCGCCAGCAGTTCGGGACAGCCCAATCAGCCCCAGCATTTT
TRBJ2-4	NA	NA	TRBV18	CASSNSGLAKNIQYF	TGTGCCAGCTCAAATTCCGGACTAGCCAAAAACATTCAGTACTTC
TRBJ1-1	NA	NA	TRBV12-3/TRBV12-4	CASSLGQNTEAFF	TGTGCCAGCAGTTTAGGGCAGAACACTGAAGCTTTCTTT
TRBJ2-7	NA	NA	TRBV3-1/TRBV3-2	CASSPGSRLKYF	TGTGCCAGCAGCCCGGGGAGCCGATTGAAGTACTTC
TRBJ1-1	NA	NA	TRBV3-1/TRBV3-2	CASSQEGQMNTEAFF	TGTGCCAGCAGCCAAGAGGGCCAGATGAACACTGAAGCTTTCTTT
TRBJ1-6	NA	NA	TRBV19	CASSITPNNSPLHF	TGTGCCAGTAGTATTACGCCGAATAATTCACCCCTCCACTTT
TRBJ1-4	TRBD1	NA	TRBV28	CASREPGQVATNEKLFF	TGTGCCAGCAGAGAACCGGGACAGGTAGCAACTAATGAAAAACTGTTTTTT
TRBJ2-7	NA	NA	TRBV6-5	CASSTSDSFPYEQYF	TGTGCCAGCAGCACATCGGACTCATTCCCCTACGAGCAGTACTTC
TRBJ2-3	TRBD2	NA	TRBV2	CASMATSWKDTQYF	TGTGCCAGCATGGCGACTAGCTGGAAAGATACGCAGTATTTT
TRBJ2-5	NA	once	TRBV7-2	CASSLPGLQETQYF	TGTGCCAGCAGCCTTCCGGGACTTCAAGAGACCCAGTACTTC
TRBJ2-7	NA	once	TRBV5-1	CASSEGVRVAYEQYF	TGCGCCAGCAGCGAAGGGGTGCGAGTTGCCTACGAGCAGTACTTC
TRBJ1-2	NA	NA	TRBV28	CASSYPDRSNYGYTF	TGTGCCAGCAGTTACCCAGACAGGTCAAACTATGGCTACACCTTC
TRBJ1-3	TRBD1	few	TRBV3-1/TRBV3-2	CASSHLRGGNTIYF	TGTGCCAGCAGCCACCTCAGGGGGGGAAACACCATATATTTT
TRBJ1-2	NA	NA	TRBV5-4	CASSLDRENYGYTF	TGTGCCAGCAGCTTGGATAGGGAGAACTATGGCTACACCTTC
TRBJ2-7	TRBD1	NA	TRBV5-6	CASSLGQGAYEQYF	TGTGCCAGCAGCTTGGGACAGGGTGCCTACGAGCAGTACTTC